These 9 T cell receptor beta chains came from one sample sequenced in a study of blood T cell repertoires in COVID-19. Assay: immunoSEQ multiplex PCR; the TCRdb copy retains only in-frame clones and omits some. Of about 210,000 clones listed, approximately 80% are singletons. Source material: PBMCs or T cells enriched from blood (not recorded which). These receptor sequences come from a man aged 35 to 55 who had recovered from COVID-19.

The CDR3 DNA sequence: TGTGCCAGTAGTAACTTGCGGGAGACCGGAGATACGCAGTATTTT. Translation gives CASSNLRETGDTQYF. V and J are TRBV19 and TRBJ2-3, with TRBD2 matching 7 bases. The CDR3 is 15 amino acids. J was trimmed by 5 bases and V by 4 bases; bases with no gene match: 9. The V gene's germline CDR1 is LNHDA and CDR2 SQIVND (reference sequence).

The V call is TRBV3-1 (or the pseudogene TRBV3-2), the J call TRBJ1-2; 8 nucleotides align to TRBD1. This CDR3 region has 16 residues. With 1 base clipped from V and 1 base from J, the junction kept 5 bases outside the gene matches. Germline CDR1 reads LGHDT; CDR2 reads YNNKEL (reference sequence). CDR3 nucleotide sequence: TGTGCCAGCAGCCAAGTTCGGACAGGGATTAACTATGGCTACACCTTC. This translates into CASSQVRTGINYGYTF.

V and J are TRBV5-8 and TRBJ1-5, with D tentatively TRBD1 (6 bases). The CDR3 contains 17 residues. Trimming removed 4 bases from V and 0 bases from J, with 17 bases in between. The germline V gene encodes CDR1 SGHTS and CDR2 YDEGEE. The CDR3 reads CASSLGTGYLSNQPQHF. The DNA of the CDR3 is TGTGCCAGCAGCCTCGGTACAGGGTATCTTAGCAATCAGCCCCAGCATTTT.

The chain employs TRBV19 and TRBJ1-4; no clear D gene. Trimming shortened V by 4 bases and J by 2 bases, and 5 bases separated the two germline ends. Germline assignment: CDR1 LNHDA and CDR2 SQIVND (reference sequence). The CDR3 runs 13 residues. The CDR3 DNA reads TGTGCCAGTAGTAGGGAGACTAATGAAAAACTGTTTTTT. Translating gives CASSRETNEKLFF.

J is TRBJ2-5 and V is TRBV19; D is possibly TRBD2 (6 bases). Trimming stripped 4 bases from V and 2 bases from J, with 11 bases between. The CDR3 contains 14 residues. Germline lookup yields CDR1 LNHDA and CDR2 SQIVND (reference sequence). CDR3 amino acids: CASSTRLGQETQYF. The CDR3 nucleotides are TGTGCCAGTAGTACTCGACTAGGGCAAGAGACCCAGTACTTC.

V is TRBV7-9 and J is TRBJ2-7, with TRBD1 as a possible D gene (5 bases). The V end lost 1 base, the J end lost 0 bases, and 10 bases lay between the germline ends. The length of the CDR3 is 15 residues. Per the germline V gene, CDR1 is SEHNR and CDR2 is FQNEAQ (reference sequence). The DNA for the CDR3 is TGTGCCAGCAGCTTAGAGGGGATCAGCTCCTACGAGCAGTACTTC. It translates to CASSLEGISSYEQYF.

The chain joins TRBV12-3 or TRBV12-4 to TRBJ2-1; TRBD2 might be the D (6 bases). The CDR3 has 13 residues. The V gene lost 8 bases and the J gene lost 5 bases, with 13 bases spanning the gap. The DNA of the CDR3 is TGTGCCAGCCGGGGGAGGCTAGACAATGAGCAGTTCTTC. The encoded protein is CASRGRLDNEQFF.

V and J are TRBV20-1 and TRBJ2-3; D gene unclear. Trimming removed 3 bases at V and 5 bases at J, with 6 bases between. This CDR3 is 11 amino acids long. Germline assignment: CDR1 DFQATT and CDR2 SNEGSKA (reference sequence). The CDR3 is CSASPRDTQYF. In DNA form, the CDR3 reads TGCAGTGCTAGCCCCAGAGATACGCAGTATTTT.

The chain has TRBV7-9 and TRBJ1-6, with 7 nucleotides matching TRBD1. The CDR3 spans 14 residues. J gave up 10 bases and V 5 bases, and 8 bases lay outside the gene matches. Germline CDR1 SEHNR, CDR2 FQNEAQ (reference sequence). Written as DNA, the CDR3 is TGTGCCAGCAGCCTACAGGGGCGGCAGTCACCCCTCCACTTT. Translating gives CASSLQGRQSPLHF.